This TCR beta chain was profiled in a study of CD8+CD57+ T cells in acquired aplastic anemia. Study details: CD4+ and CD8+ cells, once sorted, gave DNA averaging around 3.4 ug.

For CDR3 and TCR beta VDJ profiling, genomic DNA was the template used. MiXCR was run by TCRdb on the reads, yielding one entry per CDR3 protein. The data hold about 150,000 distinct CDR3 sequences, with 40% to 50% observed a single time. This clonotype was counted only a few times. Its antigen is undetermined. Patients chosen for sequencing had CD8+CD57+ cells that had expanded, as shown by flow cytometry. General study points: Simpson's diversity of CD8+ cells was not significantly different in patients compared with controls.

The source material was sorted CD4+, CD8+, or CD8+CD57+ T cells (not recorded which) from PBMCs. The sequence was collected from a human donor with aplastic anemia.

Here the CDR3 DNA reads TGTGCCTGGAGTGTAGGAGGGGCCTACAATGAGCAGTTCTTC. Translated: CAWSVGGAYNEQFF. The J gene is TRBJ2-1, the V gene TRBV30; possible D gene TRBD2, 6 bases. In germline, CDR1 is GTSNPN, CDR2 SVGIG (reference sequence). Trimming left V 0 bases short and J 2 bases short, with 8 bases between. The length of the CDR3 is 14 residues.